This T cell receptor beta chain comes out of a study of T cells in women clearing cervical HPV infection. Overall study context: No precancer developed; the control's incident HPV16 infection cleared within 12 months.

With 6 bases clipped from V and 2 bases from J, the junction kept 7 bases outside the gene matches. This CDR3 has 16 amino acids. Sequencing used immunoSEQ multiplex PCR; TCRdb keeps in-frame clones, though not all of them. Recorded for this sample: 30,000 to 35,000 clones. As concerns this clone: The CDR3 end falls 3 residues outside the read, so it is completed with the germline J gene.

Sequencing used blood buffy coat. The receptor was derived from a woman aged 18 to 75 with a cervical HPV16 infection that either progressed to CIN3+ or cleared (not recorded which). The J gene is TRBJ2-5, the V gene TRBV12-3 or TRBV12-4; 12 nucleotides agree with TRBD1. The part of the CDR3 DNA that was read is TGTGCCAGCAGCTTCTGGGACAGGGGGCGTCAAGAGACC. It is translated as CASSFWDRGRQET. The full-length CDR3 reads as CASSFWDRGRQETQYF.